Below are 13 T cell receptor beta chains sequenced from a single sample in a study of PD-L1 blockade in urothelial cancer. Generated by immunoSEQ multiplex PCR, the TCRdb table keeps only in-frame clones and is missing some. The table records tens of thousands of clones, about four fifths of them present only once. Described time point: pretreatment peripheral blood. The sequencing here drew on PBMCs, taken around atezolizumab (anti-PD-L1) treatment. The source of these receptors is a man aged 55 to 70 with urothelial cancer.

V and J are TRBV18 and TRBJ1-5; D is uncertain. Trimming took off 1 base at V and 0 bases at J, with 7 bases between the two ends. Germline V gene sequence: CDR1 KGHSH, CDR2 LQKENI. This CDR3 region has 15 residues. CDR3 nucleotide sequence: TGTGCCAGCTCACCACTCCAGATTAGCAATCAGCCCCAGCATTTT. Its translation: CASSPLQISNQPQHF.

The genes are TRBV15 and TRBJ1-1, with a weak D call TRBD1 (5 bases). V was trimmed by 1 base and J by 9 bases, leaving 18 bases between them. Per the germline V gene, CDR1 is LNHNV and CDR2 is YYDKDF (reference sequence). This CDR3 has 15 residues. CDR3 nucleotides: TGTGCCACCAGCAGAGCTGGGGGGAGGGGAGCCCAAGCTTTCTTT. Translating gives CATSRAGGRGAQAFF.

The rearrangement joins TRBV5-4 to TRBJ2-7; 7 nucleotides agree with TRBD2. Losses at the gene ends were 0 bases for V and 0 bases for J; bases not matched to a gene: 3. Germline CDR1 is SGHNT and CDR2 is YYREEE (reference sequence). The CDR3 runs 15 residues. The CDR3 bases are TGTGCCAGCAGCTTGGAGGCGGGAGACTCCTACGAGCAGTACTTC. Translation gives CASSLEAGDSYEQYF.

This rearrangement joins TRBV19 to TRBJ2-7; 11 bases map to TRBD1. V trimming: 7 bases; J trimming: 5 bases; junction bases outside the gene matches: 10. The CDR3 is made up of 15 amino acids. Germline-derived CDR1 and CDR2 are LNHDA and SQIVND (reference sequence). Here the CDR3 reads CASTTPGQGGHEQYF. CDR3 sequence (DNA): TGTGCCAGTACCACGCCGGGACAGGGGGGTCACGAGCAGTACTTC.

The CDR3 DNA is TGTGCCAGCAGGCTAGCGGGAGCAGGCGACGAGCAGTACTTC. It is translated as CASRLAGAGDEQYF. The chain links TRBV6-6 to TRBJ2-7, with 10 positions matching TRBD2. With V trimmed by 6 bases and J by 5 bases, 7 bases remained unmatched. The CDR3 loop spans 14 amino acids. Germline V gene lookup returns CDR1 MNHNY and CDR2 SVGAGI (reference sequence).

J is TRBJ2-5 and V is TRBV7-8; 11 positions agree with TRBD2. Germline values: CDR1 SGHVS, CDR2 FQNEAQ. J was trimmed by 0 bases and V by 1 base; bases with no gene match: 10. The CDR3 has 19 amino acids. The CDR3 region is CASSLVGSGGVPYQETQYF. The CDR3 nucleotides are TGTGCCAGCAGCTTAGTAGGTAGCGGGGGGGTCCCTTACCAAGAGACCCAGTACTTC.

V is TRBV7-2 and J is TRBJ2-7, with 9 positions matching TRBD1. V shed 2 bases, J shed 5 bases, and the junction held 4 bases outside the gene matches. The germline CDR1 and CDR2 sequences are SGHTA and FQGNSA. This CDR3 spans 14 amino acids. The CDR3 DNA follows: TGTGCCAGCAGCTTACGGGACAGGGCCAACGAGCAGTACTTC. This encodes CASSLRDRANEQYF. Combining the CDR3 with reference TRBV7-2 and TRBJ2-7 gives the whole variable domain GAGVSQSPSNKVTEKGKDVELRCDPISGHTALYWYRQSLGQGLEFLIYFQGNSAPDKSGLPSDRFSAERTGGSVSTLTIQRTQQEDSAVYLCASSLRDRANEQYFGPGTRLTVT.

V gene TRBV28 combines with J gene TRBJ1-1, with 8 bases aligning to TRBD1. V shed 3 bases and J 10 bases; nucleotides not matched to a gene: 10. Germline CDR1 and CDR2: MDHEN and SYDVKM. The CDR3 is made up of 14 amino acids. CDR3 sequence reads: CASSFRSRGLGAFF. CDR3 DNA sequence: TGTGCCAGCAGTTTTAGATCCAGGGGGCTGGGAGCTTTCTTT.

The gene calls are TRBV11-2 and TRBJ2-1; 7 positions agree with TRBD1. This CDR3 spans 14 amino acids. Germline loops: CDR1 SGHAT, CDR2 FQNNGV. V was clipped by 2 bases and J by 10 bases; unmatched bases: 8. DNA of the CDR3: TGTGCCAGCAGCTTATATGCCAGGGGGTCAGAGCAGTTCTTC. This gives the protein CASSLYARGSEQFF.

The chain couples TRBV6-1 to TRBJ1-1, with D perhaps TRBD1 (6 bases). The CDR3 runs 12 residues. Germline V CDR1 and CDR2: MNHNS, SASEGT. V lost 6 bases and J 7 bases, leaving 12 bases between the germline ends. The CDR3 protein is CASRDKGGEAFF. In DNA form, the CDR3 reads TGTGCCAGCAGGGACAAAGGGGGTGAAGCTTTCTTT.

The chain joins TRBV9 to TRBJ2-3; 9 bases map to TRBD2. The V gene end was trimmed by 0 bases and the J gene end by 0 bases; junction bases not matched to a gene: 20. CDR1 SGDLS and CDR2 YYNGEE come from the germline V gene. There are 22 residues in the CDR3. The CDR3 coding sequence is TGTGCCAGCAGCGTAGAGATCGGCTCAAGCGGGGGGCCAACCCGTAGCACAGATACGCAGTATTTT. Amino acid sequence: CASSVEIGSSGGPTRSTDTQYF.

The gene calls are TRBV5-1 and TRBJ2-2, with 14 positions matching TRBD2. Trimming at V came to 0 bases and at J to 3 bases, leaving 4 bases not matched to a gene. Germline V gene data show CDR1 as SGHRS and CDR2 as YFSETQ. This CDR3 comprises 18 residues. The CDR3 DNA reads TGCGCCAGCAGCTTGGAGACTAGCGGGGGGGAAGACACCGGGGAGCTGTTTTTT. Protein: CASSLETSGGEDTGELFF.

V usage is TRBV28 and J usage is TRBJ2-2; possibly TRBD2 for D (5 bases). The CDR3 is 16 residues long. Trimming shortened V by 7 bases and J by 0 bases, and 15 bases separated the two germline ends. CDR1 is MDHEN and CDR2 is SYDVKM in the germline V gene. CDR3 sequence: CASTPGSLANTGELFF. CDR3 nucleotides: TGTGCCAGCACCCCGGGGTCTCTGGCGAACACCGGGGAGCTGTTTTTT.